This passage covers 10 T cell receptor beta chains from one sample sequenced in a study of blood T cell repertoires in COVID-19. Libraries were prepared by immunoSEQ multiplex PCR; TCRdb keeps only in-frame clonotypes and omits some of them. The profile covers some 75,000 clones, with about 85% appearing a single time and 10% to 15% taken by the ten largest. Source material: peripheral blood. These receptors were taken from a man aged 45 to 65 with COVID-19, enrolled during active disease.

The chain joins TRBV3-1 (or the pseudogene TRBV3-2) to TRBJ2-2, with 8 positions matching TRBD1. V shed 4 bases, J shed 4 bases, and the junction held 5 bases outside the gene matches. Germline loops: CDR1 LGHDT, CDR2 YNNKEL (reference sequence). The CDR3 spans 15 residues. CDR3 sequence: CASSLGQGSTGELFF. Here the CDR3 DNA reads TGTGCCAGCAGCCTAGGACAGGGTTCCACCGGGGAGCTGTTTTTT.

The chain recombines TRBV29-1 with TRBJ2-1; 8 bases line up with TRBD2. V was clipped by 7 bases and J by 6 bases; unmatched bases: 8. Germline V lookup: CDR1 SQVTM, CDR2 ANQGSEA. There are 13 residues in the CDR3. CDR3 loop: CSASGFTFNEQFF. As DNA, the CDR3 is TGCAGCGCTAGCGGGTTTACATTCAATGAGCAGTTCTTC.

The chain uses TRBV6-1 and TRBJ2-5; D remains ambiguous. Trimming removed 1 base from V and 6 bases from J, with 9 bases in between. CDR1 is MNHNS, CDR2 SASEGT, per germline. The CDR3 has 13 residues. CDR3 in amino acids: CASSEGFSQTQYF. The CDR3 DNA sequence: TGTGCCAGCAGTGAAGGTTTTAGTCAGACCCAGTACTTC.

The chain has TRBV28 and TRBJ2-5; 7 bases align to TRBD2. The germline gives CDR1 MDHEN, CDR2 SYDVKM. The V and J ends lost 3 bases and 8 bases, in that order; junction bases with no gene match: 3. CDR3 size: 12 residues. The CDR3 nucleotides read TGTGCCAGCAGTTTCCGCGGGGGTACCCAGTACTTC. It yields the protein CASSFRGGTQYF.

The sample holds one count of this clone. The V call is TRBV27, the J call TRBJ1-2, with 8 bases fitting TRBD1. The germline gives CDR1 MNHEY, CDR2 SMNVEV (reference sequence). The ends lost 5 bases at V and 7 bases at J; junction bases unmatched: 6. The CDR3 is 13 amino acids. CDR3 sequence: CASSRGQGAGYTF. For the CDR3, the DNA is TGTGCCAGCAGTCGGGGGCAGGGGGCTGGCTACACCTTC.

The chain employs TRBV6-5 and TRBJ2-7, with D possibly TRBD2 on 6 matching bases. CDR3 size: 16 residues. V lost 3 bases and J 5 bases, leaving 20 bases between the germline ends. Looked up from germline, CDR1 is MNHEY and CDR2 is SVGAGI. The CDR3 DNA follows: TGTGCCAGCAGTTATGGCCGGAGGGAGACCCAAGACGAGCAGTACTTC. Its protein product is CASSYGRRETQDEQYF.

Here the CDR3 DNA reads TGCGCCAGCAGGAACAGGGAGAACACTGAAGCTTTCTTT. Its protein is CASRNRENTEAFF. The chain joins TRBV10-1 to TRBJ1-1, with a tentative D call TRBD1 (6 bases). The CDR3 is 13 residues long. Germline V gene sequence: CDR1 WNHNN, CDR2 SYGVQD (reference sequence). The V end was cut by 6 bases, the J end by 1 base, with 9 bases between.

V and J are TRBV4-1 and TRBJ1-3; D uncertain. The CDR3 loop spans 14 amino acids. The V gene's germline CDR1 is MGHRA and CDR2 YSYEKL. V dropped 1 base and J dropped 0 bases, with 4 bases sitting between them. CDR3: CASSQAFSGNTIYF. The CDR3 nucleotides are TGCGCCAGCAGCCAAGCCTTCTCTGGAAACACCATATATTTT.

Of note for this clone: Sequence at one end of the junction differs from germline and may be a read error. This chain joins TRBV5-1 and TRBJ1-2; TRBD1 aligns across 8 bases. The CDR3 has 14 residues. Germline V gene sequence: CDR1 SGHRS, CDR2 YFSETQ. DNA for the CDR3: TGCGCCAGCAGCCCAGACGGACAGGGATATGGCTACATCTTC. This encodes CASSPDGQGYGYIF.

The chain has TRBV6-6 and TRBJ1-6; the match to TRBD1 covers 7 bases. CDR1 and CDR2 (germline): MNHNY, SVGAGI (reference sequence). The CDR3 consists of 13 residues. Losses at the gene ends were 6 bases for V and 6 bases for J; bases not matched to a gene: 2. The CDR3, as DNA: TGTGCCAGCAGGACAGGGTTTAATTCACCCCTCCACTTT. This codes for CASRTGFNSPLHF.